Listed here are 8 T cell receptor beta chains from one sample, sequenced in a study of OX40 agonist ivuxolimab in advanced cancers. Produced via immunoSEQ multiplex PCR; TCRdb's table is partial and in-frame only. Among about 100,000 clones, 89% were seen once, and the ten largest hold around 0.16%. The starting material was CD4+ or CD8+ T cells sorted from blood, obtained in a trial of the OX40 agonist ivuxolimab. These TCRs come from an adult with an advanced solid tumor such as melanoma, head and neck, liver or kidney cancer.

The J gene is TRBJ2-1, the V gene TRBV9; D may be TRBD2 (6 bases). Germline lookup yields CDR1 SGDLS and CDR2 YYNGEE. This CDR3 contains 15 residues. The V end was cut by 0 bases, the J end by 7 bases, with 14 bases between. For the CDR3, the DNA is TGTGCCAGCAGCGTAGCCCAGGGCGGGGATAATGAGCAGTTCTTC. Translated: CASSVAQGGDNEQFF. Complete variable domain (other parts from reference TRBV9 and TRBJ2-1): DSGVTQTPKHLITATGQRVTLRCSPRSGDLSVYWYQQSLDQGLQFLIQYYNGEERAKGNILERFSAQQFPDLHSELNLSSLELGDSALYFCASSVAQGGDNEQFFGPGTRLTVL.

V is TRBV23-1 and J is TRBJ2-3, with TRBD1 as a possible D gene (5 bases). TRBV23-1 is labeled an ORF, and its function is uncertain. This CDR3 has 17 residues. Trimming removed 7 bases from V and 1 base from J, with 21 bases in between. CDR3 region: CASTPRLCGQGTDTQYF. The DNA of the CDR3 is TGCGCCAGCACCCCCCGGCTATGTGGACAAGGCACAGATACGCAGTATTTT.

The V and J genes are TRBV13 and TRBJ2-7; 11 bases line up with TRBD2. The CDR3 extends over 16 amino acids. The trim removed 5 bases at V and 2 bases at J, leaving 8 bases unmatched. Germline CDR1 reads PRHDT; CDR2 reads FYEKMQ (reference sequence). This CDR3 reads CASSPTSGEAAYEQYF. CDR3 bases: TGTGCCAGCAGCCCGACTAGCGGGGAGGCCGCCTACGAGCAGTACTTC.

This clone was recorded once. The junction departs from the called germline gene at one end, perhaps through a read error. The chain links TRBV7-9 to TRBJ2-7, with 9 bases that match TRBD1. From germline, CDR1 is SEHNR and CDR2 FQNEAQ (reference sequence). The CDR3 extends over 11 amino acids. In nucleotides, the CDR3 is TGTGCCAGCAGCCTACAGGGGGCTTGCTTCTTC. It is translated as CASSLQGACFF. The full variable domain, its missing parts supplied by reference TRBV7-9 and TRBJ2-7, is DTGVSQNPRHKITKRGQNVTFRCDPISEHNRLYWYRQTLGQGPEFLTYFQNEAQLEKSRLLSDRFSAERPKGSFSTLEIQRTEQGDSAMYLCASSLQGACFFGPGTRLTVT.

The V call is TRBV7-9, the J call TRBJ2-1; TRBD2 agrees at 8 bases. Unmatched junction bases numbered 9, after V lost 6 bases and J lost 5 bases. Germline lookup yields CDR1 SEHNR and CDR2 FQNEAQ (reference sequence). The CDR3 is 15 amino acids. The CDR3: CASRTGTRINNEQFF. The DNA for the CDR3 is TGTGCCAGCAGGACCGGGACTAGAATCAACAATGAGCAGTTCTTC.

This rearrangement joins TRBV7-9 to TRBJ2-5; D not resolved. The V gene lost 5 bases and the J gene lost 4 bases, with 11 bases spanning the gap. This CDR3 comprises 13 residues. CDR1 is SEHNR and CDR2 is FQNEAQ in the germline V gene (reference sequence). The CDR3 DNA reads TGTGCCAGCAGCGAACGGATGGGAGAGACCCAGTACTTC. Translating gives CASSERMGETQYF.

The V and J genes are TRBV30 and TRBJ2-3, with TRBD1 as a possible D gene (5 bases). The CDR3 extends over 11 amino acids. V lost 8 bases, J lost 5 bases, and 11 bases lay in between. Germline V gene lookup returns CDR1 GTSNPN and CDR2 SVGIG (reference sequence). The CDR3 loop is CARRGRDTQYF. In DNA, the CDR3 is TGTGCCCGAAGGGGCCGAGATACGCAGTATTTT.

The CDR3 DNA follows: TGCGCCACTCGGGACAGTTCTAACTATGGCTACACCTTC. Translating it yields CATRDSSNYGYTF. The J gene is TRBJ1-2, the V gene TRBV10-2, with TRBD1 matching over 7 bases. V trimming: 10 bases; J trimming: 0 bases; junction bases outside the gene matches: 5. The CDR3 has 13 amino acids. The V gene's germline CDR1 is WSHSY and CDR2 SAAADI.